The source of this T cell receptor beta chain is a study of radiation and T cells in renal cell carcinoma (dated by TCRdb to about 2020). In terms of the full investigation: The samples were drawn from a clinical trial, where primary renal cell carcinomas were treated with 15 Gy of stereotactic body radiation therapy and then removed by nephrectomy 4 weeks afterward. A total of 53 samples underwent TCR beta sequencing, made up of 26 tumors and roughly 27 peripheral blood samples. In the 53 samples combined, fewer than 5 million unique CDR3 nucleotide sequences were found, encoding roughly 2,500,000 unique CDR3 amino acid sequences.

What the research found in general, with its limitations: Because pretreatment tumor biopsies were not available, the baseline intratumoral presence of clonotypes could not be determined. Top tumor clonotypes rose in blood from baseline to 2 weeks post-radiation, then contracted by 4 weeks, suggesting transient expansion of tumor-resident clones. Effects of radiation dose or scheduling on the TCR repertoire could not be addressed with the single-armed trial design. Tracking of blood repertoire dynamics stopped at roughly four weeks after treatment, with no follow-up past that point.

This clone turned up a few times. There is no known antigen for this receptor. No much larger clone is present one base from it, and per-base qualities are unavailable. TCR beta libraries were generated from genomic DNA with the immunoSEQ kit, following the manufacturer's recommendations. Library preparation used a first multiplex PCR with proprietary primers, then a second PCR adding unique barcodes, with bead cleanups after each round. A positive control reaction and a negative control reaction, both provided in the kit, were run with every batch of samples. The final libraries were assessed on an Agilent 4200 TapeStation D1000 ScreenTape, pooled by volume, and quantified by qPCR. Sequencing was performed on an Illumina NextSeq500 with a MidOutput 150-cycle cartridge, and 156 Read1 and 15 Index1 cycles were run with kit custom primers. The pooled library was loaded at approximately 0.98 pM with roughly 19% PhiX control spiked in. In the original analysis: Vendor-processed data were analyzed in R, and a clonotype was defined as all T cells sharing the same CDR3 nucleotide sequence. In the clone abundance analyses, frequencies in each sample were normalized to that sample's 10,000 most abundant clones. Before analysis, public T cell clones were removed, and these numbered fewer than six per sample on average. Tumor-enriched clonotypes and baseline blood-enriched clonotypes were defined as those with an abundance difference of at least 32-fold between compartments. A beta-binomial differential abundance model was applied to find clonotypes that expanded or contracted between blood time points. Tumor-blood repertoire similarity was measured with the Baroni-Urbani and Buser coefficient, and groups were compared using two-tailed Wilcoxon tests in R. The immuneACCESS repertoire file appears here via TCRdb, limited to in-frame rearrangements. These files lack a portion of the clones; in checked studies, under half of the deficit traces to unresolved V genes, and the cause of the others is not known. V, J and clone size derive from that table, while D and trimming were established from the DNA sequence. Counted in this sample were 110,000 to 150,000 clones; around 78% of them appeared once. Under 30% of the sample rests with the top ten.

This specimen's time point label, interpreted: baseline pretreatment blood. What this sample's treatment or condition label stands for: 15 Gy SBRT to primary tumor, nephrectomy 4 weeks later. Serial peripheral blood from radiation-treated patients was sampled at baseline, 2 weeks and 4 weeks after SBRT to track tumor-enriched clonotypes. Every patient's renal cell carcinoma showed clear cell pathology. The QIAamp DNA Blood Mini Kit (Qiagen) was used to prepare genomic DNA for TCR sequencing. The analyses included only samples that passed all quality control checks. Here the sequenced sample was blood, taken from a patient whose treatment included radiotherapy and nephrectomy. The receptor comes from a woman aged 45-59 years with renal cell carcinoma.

Read as DNA, the sequence is TGTGCCGCCGTGGATCAGCTTAACTATGGCTACACCTTC. This yields the protein CAAVDQLNYGYTF. The sequence is built from TRBV30 and TRBJ1-2; too little of a D gene remains to name it. V lost 8 bases and J lost 1 base; the stretch between them is 14 bases long. From the germline V gene (reference sequence), CDR1 is GTSNPN and CDR2 is SVGIG. The CDR3 runs 13 residues from the cysteine to the phenylalanine. Only the CDR3 DNA is retained, 39 bases long and in frame from the first base.